The 17 T cell receptor beta chains below were found in one sample sequenced in a study of OX40 agonist ivuxolimab in advanced cancers. TCRdb's table, derived via immunoSEQ multiplex PCR, lists solely in-frame clones and lacks some. Of more than 70,000 clones in the sample, around 80% were seen once. The material sequenced was CD4+ or CD8+ T cells sorted from blood, taken in a trial of the OX40 agonist ivuxolimab. The receptors come from an adult with an advanced solid tumor such as melanoma, head and neck, liver or kidney cancer.

The rearrangement links TRBV28 to TRBJ1-1; D gene uncertain. There are 12 residues in the CDR3. CDR1 is MDHEN, CDR2 SYDVKM, per germline. The V and J ends lost 4 bases and 7 bases respectively, with 10 bases between them. Here the CDR3 reads CASSSTIGEAFF. CDR3 DNA: TGTGCCAGCAGTTCGACAATTGGTGAAGCTTTCTTT.

This chain uses TRBV7-9 with TRBJ1-2; D not certain. The CDR3 extends over 14 amino acids. CDR1 and CDR2 (germline): SEHNR, FQNEAQ (reference sequence). V was trimmed by 3 bases and J by 7 bases, leaving 15 bases between them. The CDR3 sequence is CASSFGQAGGGYTF. CDR3 DNA sequence: TGTGCCAGCAGCTTCGGGCAGGCAGGTGGTGGCTACACCTTC.

The genes are TRBV6-4 and TRBJ1-5, with 7 bases matching TRBD1. The CDR3 loop spans 16 amino acids. Germline V gene sequence: CDR1 MRHNA, CDR2 SNTAGT. The trim removed 5 bases at V and 0 bases at J, leaving 7 bases unmatched. CDR3 bases: TGTGCCAGCAGTTCCGATGGACAGGTTAGCAATCAGCCCCAGCATTTT. This codes for CASSSDGQVSNQPQHF.

The V and J genes are TRBV5-4 and TRBJ1-3; the D gene is possibly TRBD1 (5 bases). The V gene lost 2 bases and the J gene lost 0 bases, with 6 bases spanning the gap. This CDR3 is 14 amino acids long. Germline values: CDR1 SGHNT, CDR2 YYREEE (reference sequence). The CDR3 is CASSFQGSGNTIYF. CDR3 coding DNA: TGTGCCAGCAGCTTTCAGGGCTCTGGAAACACCATATATTTT.

As for this clone: The same CDR3 arises from other DNA sequences in this sample as well. The genes are TRBV18 and TRBJ2-7; 10 bases agree with TRBD2. J gave up 4 bases and V 3 bases, and 3 bases lay outside the gene matches. CDR3 length equals 14 residues. Per the germline V gene, CDR1 is KGHSH and CDR2 is LQKENI. The CDR3 bases are TGTGCCAGCTCACCCGGGACTAGCGCTTACGAGCAGTACTTC. It is translated as CASSPGTSAYEQYF.

V is TRBV5-6 and J is TRBJ2-1, with TRBD2 matching 13 bases. CDR1 and CDR2 (germline): SGHDT, YYEEEE. V lost 7 bases, J lost 6 bases, and 7 bases stayed unmatched. The CDR3 totals 15 residues. CDR3 loop: CASETSGRALNEQFF. The CDR3 coding sequence is TGTGCCAGCGAAACTAGCGGGAGGGCGCTCAATGAGCAGTTCTTC.

The sample holds one count of this clone. At one boundary the junction diverges from the germline segment, which might be a read error. This CDR3 is CASGFVTSGSGGRGTQYF. The DNA for the CDR3 is TGTGCCAGCGGCTTCGTGACTAGCGGGAGTGGGGGGAGAGGGACCCAGTACTTC. The genes are TRBV7-9 and TRBJ2-5; 12 bases line up with TRBD2. This CDR3 is 18 amino acids long. Per the germline V gene, CDR1 is SEHNR and CDR2 is FQNEAQ (reference sequence).

This rearrangement joins TRBV5-1 to TRBJ2-1; D is ambiguous. The V end was cut by 4 bases, the J end by 2 bases, with 16 bases between. The CDR3 is 16 amino acids. Germline CDR1 and CDR2: SGHRS and YFSETQ. CDR3 in DNA: TGCGCCAGCAGCCCTGGAGCTAGTGGGGCCTACAATGAGCAGTTCTTC. Protein sequence: CASSPGASGAYNEQFF.

The CDR3 nucleotides are TGTGCCAGCAGCTTAGCTCCAGGGAGAGAGACCCAGTACTTC. It specifies CASSLAPGRETQYF. The rearrangement uses TRBV7-8 and TRBJ2-5; D is perhaps TRBD1 or TRBD2 (5 bases each). The CDR3 has 14 amino acids. In germline, CDR1 is SGHVS, CDR2 FQNEAQ. V was clipped by 0 bases and J by 4 bases, with 9 bases between them. Variable domain in full (rest from reference TRBV7-8 and TRBJ2-5): GAGVSQSPRYKVAKRGQDVALRCDPISGHVSLFWYQQALGQGPEFLTYFQNEAQLDKSGLPSDRFFAERPEGSVSTLKIQRTQQEDSAVYLCASSLAPGRETQYFGPGTRLLVL.

V gene TRBV28 combines with J gene TRBJ2-2; 8 bases fit TRBD2. CDR3 length equals 15 residues. Losses at the gene ends were 7 bases for V and 6 bases for J; bases not matched to a gene: 10. Germline V gives CDR1 MDHEN, CDR2 SYDVKM. The CDR3 region is CASMGLESEPGELFF. For the CDR3, the DNA is TGTGCCAGCATGGGACTAGAATCCGAACCCGGGGAGCTGTTTTTT.

This sequence joins TRBV5-6 and TRBJ1-5; perhaps TRBD1 as D (5 bases). The CDR3 is 13 residues long. The V gene's germline CDR1 is SGHDT and CDR2 YYEEEE. Trimming shortened V by 4 bases and J by 6 bases, and 11 bases separated the two germline ends. The CDR3 region has the DNA TGTGCCAGCAGCCTAGACGGGGGTCAGCCCCAGCATTTT. It is translated as CASSLDGGQPQHF.

This clone appeared a single time. The chain combines TRBV5-4 with TRBJ2-7; TRBD1 or TRBD2 may be the D gene (7 bases each). This CDR3 is 16 amino acids long. V shed 1 base and J shed 0 bases, with 14 bases lying between them. Germline V gene lookup returns CDR1 SGHNT and CDR2 YYREEE (reference sequence). This CDR3 reads CASSLSGGATSYEQYF. Here the CDR3 DNA reads TGTGCCAGCAGCTTGTCAGGGGGGGCTACCTCCTACGAGCAGTACTTC.

This chain connects TRBV4-1 to TRBJ1-5; D unresolved. V was clipped by 0 bases and J by 9 bases, with 9 bases between them. CDR3 length: 13 residues. The germline CDR1 and CDR2 sequences are MGHRA and YSYEKL. The DNA of the CDR3 is TGCGCCAGCAGCCAAGAGGCCCGTTCGCCCCAGCATTTT. It is translated as CASSQEARSPQHF.

The V call is TRBV7-3, the J call TRBJ2-2; tentatively, D is TRBD1 or TRBD2 (5 bases each). Looked up from germline, CDR1 is SGHTA and CDR2 is FQGTGA. V dropped 2 bases and J dropped 4 bases, with 11 bases sitting between them. The CDR3 is made up of 15 amino acids. This CDR3 reads CASSLSGRFTGELFF. DNA for the CDR3: TGTGCCAGCAGCTTATCGGGGCGGTTCACCGGGGAGCTGTTTTTT.

This chain connects TRBV28 to TRBJ2-1, with 7 bases identical to TRBD1. V gave up 6 bases and J gave up 0 bases; unmatched junction bases: 14. This CDR3 spans 18 amino acids. Germline CDR1 MDHEN, CDR2 SYDVKM. CDR3 nucleotides: TGTGCCAGCAGCACCGATCGGACAGGACGGAGCTCCTACAATGAGCAGTTCTTC. It yields the protein CASSTDRTGRSSYNEQFF.

This clone is classed as medium-sized (0.01 to 0.1%). This sequence joins TRBV28 and TRBJ1-5, with 11 bases that match TRBD1. Germline-derived CDR1 and CDR2 are MDHEN and SYDVKM. J was trimmed by 6 bases and V by 7 bases; bases with no gene match: 8. This CDR3 is 15 amino acids long. The CDR3 sequence: CASKWTGGAGQPQHF. The DNA of the CDR3 is TGTGCCAGCAAATGGACAGGGGGCGCGGGTCAGCCCCAGCATTTT.

This clone was picked up a small number of times. The chain combines TRBV4-1 with TRBJ1-1, with D maybe TRBD1 (6 bases). The germline V gene encodes CDR1 MGHRA and CDR2 YSYEKL. The CDR3 has 13 residues. The CDR3 here is CAGRGPWGTEAFF. DNA of the CDR3: TGCGCGGGCAGGGGTCCCTGGGGGACTGAAGCTTTCTTT.